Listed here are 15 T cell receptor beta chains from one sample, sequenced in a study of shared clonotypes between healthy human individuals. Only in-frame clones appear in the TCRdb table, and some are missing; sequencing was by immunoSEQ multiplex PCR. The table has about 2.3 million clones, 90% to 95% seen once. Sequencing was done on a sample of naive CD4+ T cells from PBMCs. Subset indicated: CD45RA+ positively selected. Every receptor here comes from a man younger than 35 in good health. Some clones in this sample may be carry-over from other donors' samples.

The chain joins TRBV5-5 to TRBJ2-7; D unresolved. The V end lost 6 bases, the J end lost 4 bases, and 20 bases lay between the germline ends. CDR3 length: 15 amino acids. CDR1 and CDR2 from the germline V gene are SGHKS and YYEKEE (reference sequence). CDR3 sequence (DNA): TGTGCCAGCAAACCCCGGGCCCTGGGCACGTACGAGCAGTACTTC. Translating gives CASKPRALGTYEQYF.

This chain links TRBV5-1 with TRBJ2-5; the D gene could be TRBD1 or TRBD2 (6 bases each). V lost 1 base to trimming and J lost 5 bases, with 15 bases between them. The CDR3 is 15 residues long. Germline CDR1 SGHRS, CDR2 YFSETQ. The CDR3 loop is CASSLFPGGQETQYF. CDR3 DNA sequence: TGCGCCAGCAGCTTGTTTCCCGGGGGCCAGGAGACCCAGTACTTC.

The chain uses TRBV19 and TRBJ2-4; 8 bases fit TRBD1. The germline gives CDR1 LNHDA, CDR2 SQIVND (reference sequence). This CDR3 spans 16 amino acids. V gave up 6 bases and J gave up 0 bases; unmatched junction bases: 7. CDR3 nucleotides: TGTGCCAGTAGCCGGGACAGGCGAGTAGCCAAAAACATTCAGTACTTC. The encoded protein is CASSRDRRVAKNIQYF.

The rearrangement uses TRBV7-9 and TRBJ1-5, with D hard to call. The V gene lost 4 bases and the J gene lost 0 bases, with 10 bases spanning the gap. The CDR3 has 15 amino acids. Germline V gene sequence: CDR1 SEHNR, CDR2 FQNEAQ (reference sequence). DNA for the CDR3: TGTGCCAGCAGCTGGGGAGGGATTAGCAATCAGCCCCAGCATTTT. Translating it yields CASSWGGISNQPQHF.

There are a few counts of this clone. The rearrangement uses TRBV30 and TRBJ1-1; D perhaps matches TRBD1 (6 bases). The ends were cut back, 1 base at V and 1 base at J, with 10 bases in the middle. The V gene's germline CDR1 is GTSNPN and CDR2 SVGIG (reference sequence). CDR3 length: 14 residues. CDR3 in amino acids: CAWSALTGNTEAFF. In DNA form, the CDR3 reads TGTGCCTGGAGTGCCCTGACAGGGAACACTGAAGCTTTCTTT.

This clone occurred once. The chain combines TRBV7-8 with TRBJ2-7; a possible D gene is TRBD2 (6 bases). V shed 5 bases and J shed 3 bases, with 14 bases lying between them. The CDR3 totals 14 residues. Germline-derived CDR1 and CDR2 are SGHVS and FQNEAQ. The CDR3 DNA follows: TGTGCCAGCAGCCCCGCCGGGACTGTCTACGAGCAGTACTTC. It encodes CASSPAGTVYEQYF.

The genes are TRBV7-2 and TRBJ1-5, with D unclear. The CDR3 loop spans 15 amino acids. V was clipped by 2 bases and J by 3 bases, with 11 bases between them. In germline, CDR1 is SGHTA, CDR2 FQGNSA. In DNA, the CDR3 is TGTGCCAGCAGCTTAAACAGTGCGTACAATCAGCCCCAGCATTTT. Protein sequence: CASSLNSAYNQPQHF.

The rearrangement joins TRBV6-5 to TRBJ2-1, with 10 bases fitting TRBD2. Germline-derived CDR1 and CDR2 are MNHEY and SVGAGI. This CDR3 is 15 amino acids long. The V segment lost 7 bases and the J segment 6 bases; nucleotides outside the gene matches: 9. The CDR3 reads CASTRTGLAINEQFF. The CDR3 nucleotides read TGTGCCAGCACGCGTACGGGACTAGCGATCAATGAGCAGTTCTTC.

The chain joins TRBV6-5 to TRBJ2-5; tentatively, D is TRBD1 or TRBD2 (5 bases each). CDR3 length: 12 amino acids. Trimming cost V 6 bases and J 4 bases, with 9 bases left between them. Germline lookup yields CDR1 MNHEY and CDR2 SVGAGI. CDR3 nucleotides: TGTGCCAGCAGGGGGGACGGAGAGACCCAGTACTTC. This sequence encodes CASRGDGETQYF.

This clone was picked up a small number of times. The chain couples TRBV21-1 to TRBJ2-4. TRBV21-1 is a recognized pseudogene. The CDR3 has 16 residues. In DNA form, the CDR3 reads TGTGCCAGCAGCCCTAAGGGGGGTTGGGGCAAAAACATTCAGTACTTC. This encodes CASSPKGGWGKNIQYF.

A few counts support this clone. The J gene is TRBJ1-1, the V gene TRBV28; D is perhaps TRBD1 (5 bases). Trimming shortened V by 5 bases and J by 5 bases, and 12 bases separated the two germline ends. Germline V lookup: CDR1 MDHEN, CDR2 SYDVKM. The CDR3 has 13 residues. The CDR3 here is CASSPRYRTEAFF. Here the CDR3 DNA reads TGTGCCAGCAGTCCTCGGTACAGGACTGAAGCTTTCTTT.

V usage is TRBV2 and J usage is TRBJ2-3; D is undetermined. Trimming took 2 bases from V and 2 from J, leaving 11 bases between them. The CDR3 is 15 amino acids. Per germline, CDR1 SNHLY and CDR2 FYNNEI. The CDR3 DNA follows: TGTGCCAGCAGTGAAACGCAGGCCGACACAGATACGCAGTATTTT. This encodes CASSETQADTDTQYF.

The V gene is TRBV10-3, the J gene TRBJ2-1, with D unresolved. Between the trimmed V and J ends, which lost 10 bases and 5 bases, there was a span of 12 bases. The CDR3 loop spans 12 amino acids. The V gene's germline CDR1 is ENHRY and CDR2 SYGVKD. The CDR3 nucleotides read TGTGCCACCTCAATAGACCACAATGAGCAGTTCTTC. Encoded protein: CATSIDHNEQFF.

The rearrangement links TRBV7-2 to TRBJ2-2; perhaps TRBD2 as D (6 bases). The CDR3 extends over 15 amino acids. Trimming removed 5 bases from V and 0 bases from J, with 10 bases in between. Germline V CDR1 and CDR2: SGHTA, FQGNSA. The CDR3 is CASSLTSPNTGELFF. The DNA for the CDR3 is TGTGCCAGCAGCCTAACTAGCCCGAACACCGGGGAGCTGTTTTTT. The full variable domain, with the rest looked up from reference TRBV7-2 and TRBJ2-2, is GAGVSQSPSNKVTEKGKDVELRCDPISGHTALYWYRQSLGQGLEFLIYFQGNSAPDKSGLPSDRFSAERTGGSVSTLTIQRTQQEDSAVYLCASSLTSPNTGELFFGEGSRLTVL.

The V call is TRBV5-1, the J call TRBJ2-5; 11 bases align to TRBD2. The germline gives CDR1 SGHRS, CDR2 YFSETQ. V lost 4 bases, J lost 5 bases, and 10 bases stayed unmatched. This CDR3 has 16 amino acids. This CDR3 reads CASSKEKLAGVETQYF. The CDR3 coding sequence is TGCGCCAGCAGCAAGGAAAAACTAGCGGGAGTGGAGACCCAGTACTTC.